One sample yielded the 29 T cell receptor beta chains listed below, sequenced in a study of a mutant IDH1 vaccine in newly diagnosed glioma. As to time point: week 23, last vaccination. A single vaccine dose contained 300 ug of mutant IDH1 20-mer peptide, and topical imiquimod was used with it. For these TCRs, the target antigens are not known. Assay: immunoSEQ multiplex PCR; the TCRdb copy retains only in-frame clones and omits some. This sample has about 54,000 clones, with around 80% found just once. Specimen: PBMCs, collected from a glioma patient whose treatment included an IDH1 peptide vaccine. These receptors all come from a man aged 40-55 years with glioma.

In DNA form, the CDR3 reads TGCGCCAGCAGCTTTGGTGAAGGTGGCGGTGGCTACACCTTC. Amino acid sequence: CASSFGEGGGGYTF. The chain has TRBV5-1 and TRBJ1-2; D gene ambiguous. V was trimmed by 2 bases and J by 7 bases, leaving 15 bases between them. Germline-derived CDR1 and CDR2 are SGHRS and YFSETQ. CDR3 size: 14 residues. Complete variable domain (other parts from reference TRBV5-1 and TRBJ1-2): KAGVTQTPRYLIKTRGQQVTLSCSPISGHRSVSWYQQTPGQGLQFLFEYFSETQRNKGNFPGRFSGRQFSNSRSEMNVSTLELGDSALYLCASSFGEGGGGYTFGSGTRLTVV.

CDR3 sequence reads: CASSQEGLGPLHF. For the CDR3, the DNA is TGTGCCAGCAGCCAAGAAGGGCTGGGACCCCTCCACTTT. The V and J genes are TRBV4-2 and TRBJ1-6; D ambiguous. The CDR3 has 13 amino acids. Germline-derived CDR1 and CDR2 are LGHNA and YNFKEQ. With 0 bases removed from V and 12 bases from J, the gap between germline ends came to 9 bases.

The chain has TRBV6-5 and TRBJ1-2; maybe TRBD1 (6 bases). With 0 bases removed from V and 3 bases from J, the gap between germline ends came to 11 bases. Germline assignment: CDR1 MNHEY and CDR2 SVGAGI. CDR3 length equals 15 residues. The DNA for the CDR3 is TGTGCCAGCAGTTACTCCCCGGGGGCGGACTATGGCTACACCTTC. Translating it yields CASSYSPGADYGYTF.

The rearrangement links TRBV14 to TRBJ2-3; TRBD2 matches at 9 bases. Germline CDR1 and CDR2: SGHDN and FVKESK. The V gene end was trimmed by 6 bases and the J gene end by 6 bases; junction bases not matched to a gene: 7. The CDR3 consists of 14 residues. The DNA for the CDR3 is TGTGCCAGCAGGTTAGCGGGGGTAGGCGATACGCAGTATTTT. Its translation is CASRLAGVGDTQYF.

J is TRBJ1-6 and V is TRBV5-4; possible D gene TRBD1, 5 bases. Germline V CDR1 and CDR2: SGHNT, YYREEE (reference sequence). This CDR3 has 17 amino acids. Deletions cut 2 bases from V and 7 bases from J, with 19 bases between. Here the CDR3 reads CASSLDGAGDPNSPLHF. The CDR3 DNA is TGTGCCAGCAGCTTAGACGGGGCCGGGGACCCCAATTCACCCCTCCACTTT.

The chain recombines TRBV4-2 with TRBJ2-5; tentative D call: TRBD2 (7 bases). V was clipped by 4 bases and J by 1 base, with 16 bases between them. This CDR3 contains 16 residues. The germline CDR1 and CDR2 sequences are LGHNA and YNFKEQ. For the CDR3, the DNA is TGTGCCAGCAGCCCGAGACCGGGGGGCCCCCAAGAGACCCAGTACTTC. Its translation is CASSPRPGGPQETQYF.

This clone came up a few times. The chain recombines TRBV10-1 with TRBJ2-3; 7 nucleotides align to TRBD2. In germline, CDR1 is WNHNN, CDR2 SYGVQD (reference sequence). J was trimmed by 0 bases and V by 4 bases; bases with no gene match: 4. The CDR3 runs to 15 residues. Here the CDR3 reads CASSVTGGSTDTQYF. The CDR3 DNA reads TGCGCCAGCAGTGTGACGGGGGGAAGCACAGATACGCAGTATTTT.

This chain links TRBV9 with TRBJ2-7; TRBD1 agrees at 10 bases. CDR1 and CDR2 (germline): SGDLS, YYNGEE. The J segment lost 7 bases and the V segment lost 0 bases, leaving 4 bases of the junction unmatched. The CDR3 spans 14 residues. The CDR3 loop reads CASSVAGQGGEQYF. The DNA of the CDR3 is TGTGCCAGCAGCGTAGCTGGACAGGGGGGGGAGCAGTACTTC.

This clone was detected only once. The chain couples TRBV5-1 to TRBJ1-2; D perhaps matches TRBD1 (5 bases). The CDR3 length is 14 residues. Germline V CDR1 and CDR2: SGHRS, YFSETQ. V lost 1 base, J lost 8 bases, and 15 bases lay in between. CDR3 sequence: CASSLMGGSGGYTF. CDR3 nucleotides: TGCGCCAGCAGCTTGATGGGGGGTAGTGGCGGCTACACCTTC.

V and J are TRBV5-4 and TRBJ2-5; TRBD1 matches at 8 bases. The CDR3 sequence is 15 residues long. The germline gives CDR1 SGHNT, CDR2 YYREEE (reference sequence). Trimming cost V 0 bases and J 5 bases; bases outside gene matches: 6. In nucleotides, the CDR3 is TGTGCCAGCAGCTTGGGAGACAGGGGAGCTGAGACCCAGTACTTC. It is translated as CASSLGDRGAETQYF. Combining the CDR3 with reference TRBV5-4 and TRBJ2-5 gives the whole variable domain ETGVTQSPTHLIKTRGQQVTLRCSSQSGHNTVSWYQQALGQGPQFIFQYYREEENGRGNFPPRFSGLQFPNYSSELNVNALELDDSALYLCASSLGDRGAETQYFGPGTRLLVL.

In the case of this clone: At one of its ends the junction is not consistent with the germline gene, which may arise from a read error. The chain uses TRBV6-5 and TRBJ1-4, with 8 bases lining up with TRBD1. The CDR3 runs 15 residues. Germline V gene data show CDR1 as MNHEY and CDR2 as SVGAGI. The CDR3 spells CASSYSTGENGKLFF. CDR3 DNA sequence: TGTGCCAGCAGTTACTCGACAGGGGAAAATGGAAAACTGTTTTTT.

The chain is built from TRBV27 and TRBJ1-2; a weak D match, TRBD1 (6 bases). Trimming left V 5 bases short and J 4 bases short, with 14 bases between. This CDR3 is 14 amino acids long. The germline V gene encodes CDR1 MNHEY and CDR2 SMNVEV (reference sequence). The DNA of the CDR3 is TGTGCCAGCAGTCCCCACAGGGAGGGCTATGGCTACACCTTC. Protein sequence: CASSPHREGYGYTF.

The chain is built from TRBV19 and TRBJ1-5; a weak D match, TRBD1 (5 bases). Trimming took 5 bases from V and 1 from J, leaving 12 bases between them. Germline CDR1 reads LNHDA; CDR2 reads SQIVND (reference sequence). This CDR3 contains 15 residues. The CDR3 loop reads CASSEQAGSNQPQHF. The DNA for the CDR3 is TGTGCCAGTAGTGAACAGGCCGGGAGCAATCAGCCCCAGCATTTT.

This chain connects TRBV7-2 to TRBJ1-5, with D maybe TRBD1 (5 bases). The CDR3 is made up of 15 amino acids. With 1 base removed from V and 7 bases from J, the gap between germline ends came to 14 bases. Looked up from germline, CDR1 is SGHTA and CDR2 is FQGNSA. CDR3 DNA: TGTGCCAGCAGCTTAGGGGGCCAACGGTGGCAGCCCCAGCATTTT. As protein: CASSLGGQRWQPQHF.

This clone was picked up a small number of times. The chain recombines TRBV30 with TRBJ1-1; D perhaps matches TRBD1 (6 bases). Germline loops: CDR1 GTSNPN, CDR2 SVGIG (reference sequence). The CDR3 consists of 15 residues. Trimming cost V 3 bases and J 1 base, with 15 bases left between them. The CDR3 DNA sequence: TGTGCCTGGAGCAGATATCGGGGGCAGAACACTGAAGCTTTCTTT. Its translation: CAWSRYRGQNTEAFF.

V gene TRBV5-1 combines with J gene TRBJ2-7; 8 nucleotides align to TRBD2. The CDR3 spans 17 residues. The J segment lost 0 bases and the V segment lost 0 bases, leaving 8 bases of the junction unmatched. Germline lookup yields CDR1 SGHRS and CDR2 YFSETQ. CDR3 coding DNA: TGCGCCAGCAGCTTGGAGAGCGGGGCGGGGGGCTCCTACGAGCAGTACTTC. It specifies CASSLESGAGGSYEQYF.

The chain recombines TRBV29-1 with TRBJ2-3; the D is unclear. Germline lookup yields CDR1 SQVTM and CDR2 ANQGSEA. The CDR3 totals 14 residues. V gave up 5 bases and J gave up 0 bases, with 12 bases separating them. In DNA, the CDR3 is TGCAGCGTTCCGTCGGCTGGAAGCACAGATACGCAGTATTTT. Protein sequence: CSVPSAGSTDTQYF.

The chain couples TRBV30 to TRBJ1-6, with no clear D. The V gene's germline CDR1 is GTSNPN and CDR2 SVGIG (reference sequence). The CDR3 has 15 residues. The V gene lost 7 bases and the J gene lost 0 bases, with 13 bases spanning the gap. CDR3 loop: CASLARSSYNSPLHF. In DNA form, the CDR3 reads TGTGCCTCCCTCGCCAGGAGCTCCTATAATTCACCCCTCCACTTT.

The V gene is TRBV2, the J gene TRBJ2-2; 7 positions match TRBD1. CDR3 length equals 14 residues. J gave up 8 bases and V 6 bases, and 9 bases lay outside the gene matches. The V gene's germline CDR1 is SNHLY and CDR2 FYNNEI. For the CDR3, the DNA is TGTGCCAGCAGAGAAACAGGGGTGGGAGGGGAGCTGTTTTTT. Its protein product is CASRETGVGGELFF.

This clone has a handful of counts. The genes are TRBV15 and TRBJ1-2; TRBD1 might be the D (6 bases). Looked up from germline, CDR1 is LNHNV and CDR2 is YYDKDF (reference sequence). The CDR3 totals 14 residues. V lost 5 bases to trimming and J lost 10 bases, with 20 bases between them. CDR3 loop: CATSRGPLGQDYTF. The CDR3 region has the DNA TGTGCCACCAGCCGGGGGCCTCTTGGCCAGGACTACACCTTC.

V gene TRBV5-8 combines with J gene TRBJ1-5, with 9 nucleotides matching TRBD1. The trim removed 6 bases at V and 9 bases at J, leaving 13 bases unmatched. The CDR3 is 15 residues long. CDR1 and CDR2 (germline): SGHTS, YDEGEE. CDR3 in amino acids: CASTSNRGPVRPQHF. In nucleotides, the CDR3 is TGTGCCAGCACAAGCAACAGGGGGCCGGTCAGGCCCCAGCATTTT.

This chain links TRBV14 with TRBJ1-1; D ambiguous. The V gene's germline CDR1 is SGHDN and CDR2 FVKESK. CDR3 length equals 13 residues. V was pared by 1 base and J by 5 bases, with 8 bases between. CDR3 protein: CASSQGLRTEAFF. In DNA form, the CDR3 reads TGTGCCAGCAGCCAAGGGCTCCGTACTGAAGCTTTCTTT.

The chain couples TRBV5-1 to TRBJ2-5; 9 bases fit TRBD2. The CDR3 runs 15 residues. From germline, CDR1 is SGHRS and CDR2 YFSETQ. V was clipped by 4 bases and J by 5 bases; unmatched bases: 9. The CDR3 DNA is TGCGCCAGCAGCCCGCGGGGGGGTGGCGGCGAGACCCAGTACTTC. Amino acid sequence: CASSPRGGGGETQYF.

The gene calls are TRBV9 and TRBJ2-3; no reliable D call. This CDR3 is 15 amino acids long. The germline CDR1 and CDR2 sequences are SGDLS and YYNGEE. The germline V and J ends were trimmed by 0 bases and 3 bases, with 11 bases remaining between them. DNA of the CDR3: TGTGCCAGCAGCGTAGCGGGCCTTTTAACAGATACGCAGTATTTT. Amino acid sequence: CASSVAGLLTDTQYF.

CDR3 sequence reads: CASSVQQASLATDTQYF. As DNA, the CDR3 is TGTGCCAGCAGCGTCCAACAGGCATCCCTAGCCACAGATACGCAGTATTTT. V gene TRBV9 combines with J gene TRBJ2-3; the D call may be TRBD1 or TRBD2 (5 bases each). The CDR3 contains 17 residues. The V gene's germline CDR1 is SGDLS and CDR2 YYNGEE. The ends were cut back, 2 bases at V and 2 bases at J, with 18 bases in the middle.

This clone was counted only a few times. The chain has TRBV10-1 and TRBJ1-2; D possibly corresponds to TRBD1 (6 bases). The CDR3 is made up of 15 amino acids. Trimming removed 5 bases at V and 1 base at J, with 14 bases between. Germline assignment: CDR1 WNHNN and CDR2 SYGVQD (reference sequence). The CDR3, as DNA: TGCGCCAGCAGTCCCGGCCCACAGGGTAACTATGGCTACACCTTC. It encodes CASSPGPQGNYGYTF.

The chain carries TRBV7-9 and TRBJ1-2, with D tentatively TRBD1 (5 bases). The germline V gene has CDR1 SEHNR and CDR2 FQNEAQ (reference sequence). The germline V and J ends were trimmed by 0 bases and 0 bases, with 11 bases remaining between them. The CDR3 is made up of 16 amino acids. This CDR3 is CASSLATGQTNYGYTF. DNA for the CDR3: TGTGCCAGCAGCTTAGCAACCGGACAAACTAACTATGGCTACACCTTC. Based on the CDR3 plus reference TRBV7-9 and TRBJ1-2, the full variable domain is DTGVSQNPRHKITKRGQNVTFRCDPISEHNRLYWYRQTLGQGPEFLTYFQNEAQLEKSRLLSDRFSAERPKGSFSTLEIQRTEQGDSAMYLCASSLATGQTNYGYTFGSGTRLTVV.

This clone came up once. V gene TRBV10-3 combines with J gene TRBJ2-2; D is possibly TRBD1 (6 bases). Trimming pared 3 bases from V and 9 bases from J, leaving 14 bases between. Per germline, CDR1 ENHRY and CDR2 SYGVKD. The CDR3 is 14 residues long. The CDR3 coding sequence is TGTGCCATCAGTGAAGAAATTGGGGGCAGGGAGCTGTTTTTT. Its translation is CAISEEIGGRELFF.

This clone was observed a few times. The chain uses TRBV7-6 and TRBJ2-3, with D unclear. The length of the CDR3 is 15 residues. The V end was cut by 2 bases, the J end by 0 bases, with 9 bases between. Germline-derived CDR1 and CDR2 are SGHVS and FNYEAQ. Written as DNA, the CDR3 is TGTGCCAGCAGCTTAACACGAGCCAGCACAGATACGCAGTATTTT. Translating it yields CASSLTRASTDTQYF.